One sample yielded the 17 T cell receptor beta chains listed below, sequenced in a study of T-cell memory formation after mild COVID-19. Each CDR3 protein is one row after TCRdb ran MiXCR on the 5' RACE reads. In the table there are 110,000 to 150,000 distinct CDR3 sequences, 20% to 25% of which are singletons. The sequenced material came from PBMCs or a T cell subset sorted from them (not recorded which). The receptors were sampled from an adult woman who had mild COVID-19 (a few samples of this study predate the infection). Cell type and time point are not known.

V usage is TRBV7-6 and J usage is TRBJ1-3, with a tentative D call TRBD1 (5 bases). With 2 bases removed from V and 7 bases from J, the gap between germline ends came to 18 bases. CDR3 length: 16 amino acids. CDR1 SGHVS and CDR2 FNYEAQ come from the germline V gene. The CDR3 nucleotides read TGTGCCAGCAGCTTATTTCTCAGGGACGGACGGAACACCATATATTTT. It specifies CASSLFLRDGRNTIYF.

This clonotype was seen a few times. V gene TRBV20-1 combines with J gene TRBJ2-1; 11 positions match TRBD2. This CDR3 contains 14 residues. V trimming: 0 bases; J trimming: 6 bases; junction bases outside the gene matches: 1. Germline-derived CDR1 and CDR2 are DFQATT and SNEGSKA (reference sequence). CDR3 nucleotides: TGCAGTGCTAGAGAACTAGCGGGGGTCAATGAGCAGTTCTTC. Protein sequence: CSARELAGVNEQFF.

This clonotype has a handful of counts. The V and J genes are TRBV4-3 and TRBJ2-7, with a possible D match to TRBD2 (6 bases). Germline V gene sequence: CDR1 LGHNA, CDR2 YSLEER. Trimming stripped 0 bases from V and 0 bases from J, with 9 bases between. The CDR3 extends over 15 amino acids. CDR3 bases: TGCGCCAGCAGCCAAGAAGCGGGCCCCTCCTACGAGCAGTACTTC. Translating gives CASSQEAGPSYEQYF.

The sample holds one count of this clonotype. This sequence joins TRBV29-1 and TRBJ2-5; D not certain. V lost 0 bases to trimming and J lost 3 bases, with 17 bases between them. CDR1 and CDR2 (germline): SQVTM, ANQGSEA. The CDR3 totals 16 residues. The CDR3 loop is CSVEDWLGILEETQYF. The DNA of the CDR3 is TGCAGCGTTGAAGACTGGTTGGGGATACTGGAAGAGACCCAGTACTTC. The entire variable domain, with the rest obtained from reference TRBV29-1 and TRBJ2-5, is as follows: SAVISQKPSRDICQRGTSLTIQCQVDSQVTMMFWYRQQPGQSLTLIATANQGSEATYESGFVIDKFPISRPNLTFSTLTVSNMSPEDSSIYLCSVEDWLGILEETQYFGPGTRLLVL.

There are a few counts of this clonotype. The CDR3 here is CAWSGEGSYEQYF. The DNA for the CDR3 is TGTGCCTGGAGTGGAGAAGGGAGCTACGAGCAGTACTTC. This chain links TRBV30 with TRBJ2-7; D perhaps matches TRBD2 (5 bases). The germline CDR1 and CDR2 sequences are GTSNPN and SVGIG (reference sequence). This CDR3 is 13 amino acids long. The V end lost 1 base, the J end lost 3 bases, and 10 bases lay between the germline ends.

The chain is built from TRBV7-2 and TRBJ2-5; perhaps TRBD2 as D (5 bases). V was shortened by 3 bases and J by 5 bases, with 22 bases between the two germline ends. Germline V gene lookup returns CDR1 SGHTA and CDR2 FQGNSA. CDR3 length: 17 residues. CDR3 DNA sequence: TGTGCCAGCAGCTTTACCCCGAGCGGCCTTAGAGTCGAGACCCAGTACTTC. It specifies CASSFTPSGLRVETQYF.

V gene TRBV6-1 combines with J gene TRBJ2-1; 7 bases are shared with TRBD2. Germline-derived CDR1 and CDR2 are MNHNS and SASEGT. The V segment lost 4 bases and the J segment 2 bases; nucleotides outside the gene matches: 5. The CDR3 spans 15 residues. CDR3 sequence reads: CASSARAGPYNEQFF. The CDR3 nucleotides are TGTGCCAGCAGTGCCAGAGCGGGGCCCTACAATGAGCAGTTCTTC.

This clonotype was recorded a few times. The rearrangement joins TRBV20-1 to TRBJ1-2, with D possibly TRBD1 on 5 matching bases. The V end lost 0 bases, the J end lost 4 bases, and 15 bases lay between the germline ends. Germline CDR1 is DFQATT and CDR2 is SNEGSKA (reference sequence). CDR3 length: 15 amino acids. CDR3 DNA sequence: TGCAGTGCTAGAGACCCTGGGGGGGGGTTCTATGGCTACACCTTC. This gives the protein CSARDPGGGFYGYTF.

This sequence joins TRBV7-9 and TRBJ1-5; no clear D. This CDR3 is 14 amino acids long. The ends were cut back, 4 bases at V and 0 bases at J, with 7 bases in the middle. Germline V CDR1 and CDR2: SEHNR, FQNEAQ (reference sequence). CDR3 amino acids: CASSSTYSNQPQHF. CDR3 bases: TGTGCCAGCAGCTCGACCTATAGCAATCAGCCCCAGCATTTT.

The V gene is TRBV20-1, the J gene TRBJ1-2, with 7 bases lining up with TRBD1. CDR1 and CDR2 from the germline V gene are DFQATT and SNEGSKA (reference sequence). The junction had 9 bases not matched to a gene; V was cut back by 6 bases and J by 2 bases. The CDR3 sequence is 14 residues long. The CDR3: CSAFRQGVNYGYTF. CDR3 DNA: TGCAGTGCCTTCCGGCAGGGGGTAAACTATGGCTACACCTTC.

This clonotype was counted a few times. This CDR3 reads CASSYSESALAGTDTQYF. DNA of the CDR3: TGTGCCAGCAGTTACTCGGAGAGTGCACTAGCGGGAACAGATACGCAGTATTTT. The chain recombines TRBV6-5 with TRBJ2-3; 10 bases agree with TRBD2. From germline, CDR1 is MNHEY and CDR2 SVGAGI. The CDR3 consists of 18 residues. V lost 0 bases and J lost 3; bases outside the gene matches: 9.

This clonotype was picked up a small number of times. V and J are TRBV9 and TRBJ1-2; 7 bases agree with TRBD1. Germline-derived CDR1 and CDR2 are SGDLS and YYNGEE. The V and J ends lost 0 bases and 4 bases, in that order; junction bases with no gene match: 9. The CDR3 length is 16 residues. The DNA of the CDR3 is TGTGCCAGCAGCGTAGCGTCGAGGGGGCGCAGCTATGGCTACACCTTC. Protein product: CASSVASRGRSYGYTF.

This clonotype was found many times. This chain uses TRBV12-3 or TRBV12-4 with TRBJ2-7; 8 bases line up with TRBD1. The V and J ends lost 9 bases and 4 bases, in that order; junction bases with no gene match: 8. The CDR3 has 13 residues. CDR3 protein: CASTGGTSYEQYF. The CDR3 DNA reads as TGTGCCAGTACAGGGGGGACTTCGTACGAGCAGTACTTC.

J is TRBJ1-4 and V is TRBV14; D not certain. The V gene lost 1 base and the J gene lost 0 bases, with 6 bases spanning the gap. Germline values: CDR1 SGHDN, CDR2 FVKESK. The CDR3 has 15 residues. The CDR3 DNA reads TGTGCCAGCAGCCAAGGGTACTCAACTAATGAAAAACTGTTTTTT. Its protein is CASSQGYSTNEKLFF.

This clonotype has a handful of counts. This rearrangement joins TRBV7-9 to TRBJ1-1; D may be TRBD1 (5 bases). In germline, CDR1 is SEHNR, CDR2 FQNEAQ (reference sequence). This CDR3 has 13 amino acids. Trimming removed 0 bases at V and 4 bases at J, with 6 bases between. CDR3 sequence reads: CASSLAGATEAFF. In nucleotides, the CDR3 is TGTGCCAGCAGCTTAGCTGGGGCCACTGAAGCTTTCTTT. Supplemented by reference TRBV7-9 and TRBJ1-1, the full variable domain reads DTGVSQNPRHKITKRGQNVTFRCDPISEHNRLYWYRQTLGQGPEFLTYFQNEAQLEKSRLLSDRFSAERPKGSFSTLEIQRTEQGDSAMYLCASSLAGATEAFFGQGTRLTVV.

In this sample, this clonotype turned up a few times. The J gene is TRBJ2-3, the V gene TRBV30, with a possible D match to TRBD1 (6 bases). V was trimmed by 4 bases and J by 6 bases, leaving 14 bases between them. CDR1 GTSNPN and CDR2 SVGIG come from the germline V gene (reference sequence). The CDR3 consists of 13 residues. CDR3 DNA sequence: TGTGCCTGGAAAAGGGGTACAGGGGATACGCAGTATTTT. It specifies CAWKRGTGDTQYF.

This clonotype appeared a few times. This chain joins TRBV7-9 and TRBJ2-1, with TRBD2 identical over 7 bases. CDR1 and CDR2 from the germline V gene are SEHNR and FQNEAQ (reference sequence). J lost 3 bases, V lost 2 bases, and 4 bases had no gene match. The CDR3 runs to 15 residues. This chain's CDR3 is CASSLIGGSYNEQFF. The DNA for the CDR3 is TGTGCCAGCAGCTTAATCGGCGGGAGCTACAATGAGCAGTTCTTC.